The present T cell receptor beta chain was sequenced within a study of early T cells in non-severe SARS-CoV-2 infection. As for the study in general: Sequencing of unsorted whole blood was done on bulk RNA, leaving chains unpaired. Study-level results: VDJdb-based annotation leaned toward anti-spike CD8 responses and missed private and CD4 specificities.

Unique molecular identifiers were added to individual cDNA molecules. Each CDR3 protein gets one entry after TCRdb re-called the 5' RACE reads with MiXCR. The sample has nearly 90,000 distinct CDR3 sequences; 14% are singletons. This CDR3 contains 14 residues. Trimming took 3 bases from V and 3 from J, leaving 12 bases between them. Germline CDR1 is MDHEN and CDR2 is SYDVKM. This clonotype was seen only a few times. Its antigen remains unknown. The J gene is TRBJ2-7, the V gene TRBV28; D uncertain. The sample consisted of whole blood. The sequence derives from an adult who was a healthcare worker with PCR-confirmed SARS-CoV-2 infection or an uninfected control (not recorded which). The CDR3 DNA is TGTGCCAGCAGTTTCGAAGGACCGTTCTACGAGCAGTACTTC. This translates into CASSFEGPFYEQYF.